Only one count was recorded for the clone carrying this T cell receptor beta chain. This record belongs to a study of blood T cell repertoires in COVID-19. TCRdb's copy holds only in-frame clones and misses some; the assay was immunoSEQ multiplex PCR. The sample has 200,000 to 250,000 clones; more than 85% are singletons. CDR3 size: 14 residues. Germline loops: CDR1 LNHDA, CDR2 SQIVND (reference sequence). The ends lost 10 bases at V and 7 bases at J; junction bases unmatched: 8. The material sequenced was peripheral blood. This chain joins TRBV19 and TRBJ1-4, with 11 bases matching TRBD1. The origin of this receptor is an older woman with active or convalescent COVID-19. CDR3 residues: CATFPGTGGEKLFF. CDR3 DNA sequence: TGTGCCACCTTTCCCGGGACAGGGGGTGAAAAACTGTTTTTT.